In its sample, the clone carrying this T cell receptor beta chain was seen many times. Indicated time point: persistent/refractory GD, antithyroid drugs over 5 years with positive TRAb. The TCR library used RNA extracted from PBMCs. The source of the patients was an endocrinology department in Xi'an, China. This CDR3 region has 13 residues. V dropped 7 bases and J dropped 2 bases, with 12 bases sitting between them. Germline V CDR1 and CDR2: MNHNS, SASEGT. These data originate in a study of regulatory T cells in long-lasting Graves disease. The TCR beta library used iRepertoire HTBI primers with Arm-PCR amplification of CDR3. Per the authors' pipeline: Samples jointly harbored 55 to 75 TRBV and about 13 TRBJ segments. Via MiXCR, TCRdb re-called the multiplex PCR reads, giving one row per CDR3 protein. The V and J calls here are based on TCRdb, not the publication. The profile shows some 430,000 distinct CDR3 sequences, about a fifth of them singletons.

The gene calls are TRBV6-1 and TRBJ2-7, with TRBD2 as a possible D gene (5 bases). This clonotype was sampled from a female donor with Graves disease. Here the sequenced sample was peripheral blood mononuclear cells (PBMCs), taken when the disease was refractory, from a patient treated with antithyroid drugs. CDR3 in amino acids: CASTRPGTYEQYF. DNA for the CDR3: TGTGCCAGCACGCGGCCGGGGACCTACGAGCAGTACTTC.